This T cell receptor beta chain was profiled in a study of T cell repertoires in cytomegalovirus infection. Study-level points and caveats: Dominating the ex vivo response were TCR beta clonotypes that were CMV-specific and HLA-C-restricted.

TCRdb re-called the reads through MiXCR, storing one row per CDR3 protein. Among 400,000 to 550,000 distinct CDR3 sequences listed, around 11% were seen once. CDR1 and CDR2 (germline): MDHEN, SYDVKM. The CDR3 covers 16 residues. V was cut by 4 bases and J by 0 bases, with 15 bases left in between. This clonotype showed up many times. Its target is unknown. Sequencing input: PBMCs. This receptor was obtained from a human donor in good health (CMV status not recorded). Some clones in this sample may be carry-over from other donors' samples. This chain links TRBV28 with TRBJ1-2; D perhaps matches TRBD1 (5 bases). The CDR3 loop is CASSYPTGTANYGYTF. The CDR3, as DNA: TGTGCCAGCAGTTACCCTACCGGGACTGCTAACTATGGCTACACCTTC.